This T cell receptor beta chain originates from a study of regulatory T cells in long-lasting Graves disease. Libraries of TCR beta came from iRepertoire HTBI primers plus Arm-PCR of CDR3 regions. TCRdb re-called the multiplex PCR reads through MiXCR, storing one row per CDR3 protein. The sample consists of 600,000 to 800,000 distinct CDR3 sequences, about 32% of them appearing once. Time point indicated: persistent/refractory GD, antithyroid drugs over 5 years with positive TRAb. Extracted RNA from PBMCs served as the source of the TCR library. This clonotype was picked up many times. CDR1 and CDR2 from the germline V gene are DFQATT and SNEGSKA (reference sequence). Trimming took off 0 bases at V and 5 bases at J, with 13 bases between the two ends. CDR3 size: 14 residues.

This sequence was found in a female donor with Graves disease. This sample comprised peripheral blood mononuclear cells (PBMCs), obtained when the disease was refractory, from a patient treated with antithyroid drugs. The J gene is TRBJ1-2, the V gene TRBV20-1; D is unclear. The CDR3 bases are TGCAGTGCTAGAGATCCGTCAGATCGATATGGCTACACCTTC. Protein sequence: CSARDPSDRYGYTF.